This T cell receptor beta chain was recovered during a study of CD8 T cells in Susac syndrome. Random-hexamer reverse transcription was applied to roughly 0.5 to 1 ug RNA. TCRdb itself ran the immunoSEQ multiplex PCR reads through MiXCR, one entry per CDR3 protein. The table lists about 70,000 distinct CDR3 sequences, approximately 95% of them singletons. CD8+ and CD4+ T cells circulating in blood were sequenced for TCR beta. The CD8+ and CD4+ T cells were isolated magnetically using a negative isolation approach, whereas the TEMRA cells were enriched by FACS. The CDR3 is made up of 14 amino acids. Germline CDR1 is SEHNR and CDR2 is FQNEAQ (reference sequence). The V and J ends lost 1 base and 0 bases respectively, with 6 bases between them.

The source material was CD8+ T cells from PBMCs. The chain has TRBV7-9 and TRBJ2-5; D not resolved. This TCR came from a human donor in good health. CDR3 sequence (DNA): TGTGCCAGCAGCTTAGACCTGGACCAAGAGACCCAGTACTTC. This codes for CASSLDLDQETQYF.